This T cell receptor beta chain appears in the sequencing data of a study of blood T cell repertoires in COVID-19. Study context: Acute and convalescent COVID-19 specimens originated in the United States, Italy and Spain.

Followed longitudinally, the Seattle patients had been enrolled during active infection. Assay: immunoSEQ multiplex PCR; the TCRdb copy retains only in-frame clones and omits some. This table has about half a million clones, 89% appearing once. The TCR originated in a man younger than 30 with COVID-19, enrolled during active disease. Sequencing was carried out using peripheral blood.

CDR3 in amino acids: CASSLSAAVNYGYTF. The CDR3 DNA is TGTGCCAGCAGCTTATCCGCGGCCGTAAACTATGGCTACACCTTC. J is TRBJ1-2 and V is TRBV7-2; D is unresolved. With 2 bases removed from V and 2 bases from J, the gap between germline ends came to 12 bases. CDR1 and CDR2 (germline): SGHTA, FQGNSA. The CDR3 sequence is 15 residues long.